This TCR beta chain was identified in a study of T cell responses to AZD1222 COVID-19 vaccine. Study observations and caveats: Across spike, vaccine-associated CD4 TCRs were found, dominant at 160-218 and 743-854.

The CDR3 loop spans 15 amino acids. V shed 1 base and J shed 2 bases, with 12 bases lying between them. Germline V gives CDR1 SGHTS, CDR2 YDEGEE. Comment on this clone: Its specificity is not known.

Method: immunoSEQ multiplex PCR; TCRdb's copy keeps in-frame clones and lacks some. The sample carries 110,000 to 150,000 clones, about 91% recorded once. The TCR sequence derives from an adult in good health. J is TRBJ1-2 and V is TRBV5-8, with D hard to call. The material was peripheral blood, obtained on day 0 of AZD1222 vaccination. CDR3 protein: CASSLRPEPNYGYTF. Written as DNA, the CDR3 is TGTGCCAGCAGCTTGCGTCCGGAGCCCAACTATGGCTACACCTTC.